Included here is one T cell receptor (beta chain) sequence, with context. The sample originates from a study of blood T cell repertoires in COVID-19. Study context: The study drew acute and convalescent COVID-19 samples from the United States, Italy and Spain.

Source study methods: It was from reference gene primer amplification that nucleated cell counts were estimated. The assay was immunoSEQ multiplex PCR, and TCRdb's table has in-frame clones only and misses some. The V and J calls and clone size were taken over from that table, and D and trimming were inferred from the DNA. Among roughly 400,000 clones listed, about 90% were seen once. The CDR3 loop spans 9 amino acids. Self-reported history from a screening survey and questionnaire set each donor's cohort. V and J are TRBV21-1 and TRBJ1-5; TRBD1 is the table's D call and was not checked against the DNA. TRBV21-1 is termed a pseudogene. The sequencing sample was made of PBMCs or T cells enriched from blood (not recorded which). The sequence came from a young man who had recovered from COVID-19. This CDR3 is CASQQPQHF. DNA of the CDR3: TGTGCCAGCCAACAGCCCCAGCATTTT.